Included here is one T cell receptor (beta chain) sequence, with context. In the authors' methods: Nucleated cell number was recorded as an estimate derived from reference gene primer amplification. The data were produced by immunoSEQ multiplex PCR, yet TCRdb's version contains in-frame clones alone and is incomplete. V and J calls and clone size are copied from that table; D and trimming were computed from the DNA. The sample holds approximately 130,000 clones; about four fifths are singletons and the top ten take around 13%. The data were taken from a study of blood T cell repertoires in COVID-19. Across the whole study: The United States, Italy and Spain supplied acute and convalescent COVID-19 samples. T cells, B-cell-depleted T cells, or PBMCs supplied cDNA or gDNA.

This TCR came from a human donor in a cohort sampled during active COVID-19. Sequencing input: peripheral blood.

The DNA for the CDR3 is TGTGCCAGCAGCTACCGAGCGGGGACAGGGTTCGTTGGCTACACCTTC. This encodes CASSYRAGTGFVGYTF. The chain recombines TRBV5-6 with TRBJ1-2, with TRBD1 matching over 9 bases. J was trimmed by 7 bases and V by 3 bases; bases with no gene match: 13. The length of the CDR3 is 16 residues. Germline assignment: CDR1 SGHDT and CDR2 YYEEEE.